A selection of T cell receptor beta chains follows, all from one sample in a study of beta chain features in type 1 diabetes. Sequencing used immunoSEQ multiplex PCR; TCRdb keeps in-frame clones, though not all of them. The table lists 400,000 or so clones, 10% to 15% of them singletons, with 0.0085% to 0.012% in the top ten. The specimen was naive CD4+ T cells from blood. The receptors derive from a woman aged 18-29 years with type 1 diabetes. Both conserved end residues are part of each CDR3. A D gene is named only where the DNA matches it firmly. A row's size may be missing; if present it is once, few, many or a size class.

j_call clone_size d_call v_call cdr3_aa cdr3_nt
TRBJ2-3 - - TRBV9 CASSPVVDTQYF TGTGCCAGCAGCCCAGTCGTAGATACGCAGTATTTT
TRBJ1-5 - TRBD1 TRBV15 CATRQGDQPQHF TGTGCCACCCGACAGGGTGATCAGCCCCAGCATTTT
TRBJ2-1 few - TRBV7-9 CASTPVSSSYNEQFF TGTGCCAGCACCCCGGTCTCGAGCTCCTACAATGAGCAGTTCTTC
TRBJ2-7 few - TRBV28 CASIASSTYEQYF TGTGCCAGCATTGCTAGCAGTACCTACGAGCAGTACTTC
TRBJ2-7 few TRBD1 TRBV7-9 CASSLSQVTGAEQYF TGTGCCAGCAGCCTCTCTCAGGTGACAGGGGCCGAGCAGTACTTC
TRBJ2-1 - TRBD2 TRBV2 CASSDFGTSGRNEQFF TGTGCCAGCAGTGATTTTGGGACTAGCGGGAGAAATGAGCAGTTCTTC
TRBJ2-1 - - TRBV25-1 CASRHTRNEQFF TGTGCCAGCAGACATACTAGGAATGAGCAGTTCTTC
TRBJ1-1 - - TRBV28 CASSLGQRAFF TGTGCCAGCAGCCTGGGGCAAAGGGCTTTCTTT
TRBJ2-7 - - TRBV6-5 CASSYSVGYEQYF TGTGCCAGCAGTTACTCAGTCGGCTACGAGCAGTACTTC
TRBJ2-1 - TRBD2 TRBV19 CASSRASGITNEQFF TGTGCCAGTAGTAGGGCAAGCGGGATTACGAATGAGCAGTTCTTC
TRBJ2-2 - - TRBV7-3 CASSPIAGELFF TGTGCCAGCAGCCCTATCGCCGGGGAGCTGTTTTTT
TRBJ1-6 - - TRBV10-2 CASSVFPGKDNSPLHF TGCGCCAGCAGTGTATTCCCAGGGAAAGATAATTCACCCCTCCACTTT
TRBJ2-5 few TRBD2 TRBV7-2 CASSLAQRGASPPYF TGTGCCAGCAGCTTGGCCCAGCGGGGGGCCTCCCCCCCGTACTTC
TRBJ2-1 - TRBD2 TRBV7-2 CASSSTSGKVQQFF TGTGCCAGCAGCTCCACTAGCGGGAAGGTGCAGCAGTTCTTC
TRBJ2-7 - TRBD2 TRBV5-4 CASSLAGGRPYEQYF TGTGCCAGCAGCTTGGCTGGCGGGAGGCCCTACGAGCAGTACTTC
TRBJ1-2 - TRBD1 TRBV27 CASLGGTDYGYTF TGTGCCAGCCTAGGCGGGACAGACTATGGCTACACCTTC
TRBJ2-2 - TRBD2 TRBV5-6 CASSLGQRGTGELFF TGTGCCAGCAGCTTGGGGCAGCGGGGAACCGGGGAGCTGTTTTTT
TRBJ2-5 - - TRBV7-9 CASSSMGGFQETQYF TGTGCCAGCAGCTCTATGGGGGGATTCCAAGAGACCCAGTACTTC
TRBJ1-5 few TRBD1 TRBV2 CASSPRTGGNQPQHF TGTGCCAGCAGCCCTAGGACAGGGGGCAATCAGCCCCAGCATTTT
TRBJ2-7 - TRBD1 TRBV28 CASSIGQGYEQYF TGTGCCAGCAGCATCGGACAGGGGTACGAGCAGTACTTC
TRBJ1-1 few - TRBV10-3 CAIRAGPGSTEAFF TGTGCCATCAGAGCGGGACCCGGGAGCACTGAAGCTTTCTTT
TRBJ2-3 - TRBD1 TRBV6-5 CASSRTGANLDTQYF TGTGCCAGCAGTCGAACAGGGGCGAATTTGGATACGCAGTATTTT
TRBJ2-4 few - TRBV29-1 CSVARGGVKNIQYF TGCAGCGTTGCTAGGGGGGGGGTCAAAAACATTCAGTACTTC
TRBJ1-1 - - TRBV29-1 CSSAGVKVNTEAFF TGCAGTTCAGCAGGGGTTAAGGTGAACACTGAAGCTTTCTTT
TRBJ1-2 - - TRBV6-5 CASSYTGGRRDGYTF TGTGCCAGCAGTTACACCGGGGGACGGAGAGATGGCTACACCTTC
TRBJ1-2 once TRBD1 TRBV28 CASSSSGTGGGGYTF TGTGCCAGCAGTTCCTCCGGGACAGGGGGCGGAGGCTACACCTTC
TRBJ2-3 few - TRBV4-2 CATRGYTDTQYF TGTGCCACACGGGGATACACAGATACGCAGTATTTT
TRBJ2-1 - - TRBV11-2 CASSSTAGYNEQFF TGTGCCAGCAGCTCCACCGCGGGCTACAATGAGCAGTTCTTC